A single sample is the source of the 4 T cell receptor beta chains below, sequenced in a study of shared clonotypes between healthy human individuals. Only in-frame clones appear in the TCRdb table, and some are missing; sequencing was by immunoSEQ multiplex PCR. The sample shows roughly 2.5 million clones, more than 80% of them seen only once. The sample was naive CD4+ T cells sorted from blood. Subset meaning: CD45RA+ positively selected. The receptor source for this set is a man between 18 and 29 years old in good health.

This sequence joins TRBV11-1 and TRBJ2-1, with D possibly TRBD1 on 5 matching bases. The V gene lost 6 bases and the J gene lost 4 bases, with 10 bases spanning the gap. The CDR3 sequence is 13 residues long. Germline CDR1 SGHAT, CDR2 FQDESV (reference sequence). The CDR3 loop is CASRKGIYNEQFF. As DNA, the CDR3 is TGTGCCAGCAGAAAGGGGATATACAATGAGCAGTTCTTC.

This clone was seen a single time. This chain links TRBV18 with TRBJ1-1, with 9 bases lining up with TRBD1. The germline CDR1 and CDR2 sequences are KGHSH and LQKENI. The CDR3 length is 16 residues. V was clipped by 5 bases and J by 5 bases; unmatched bases: 12. CDR3: CASSRISGTGMTEAFF. As DNA, the CDR3 is TGTGCCAGCTCAAGAATTTCCGGGACAGGGATGACTGAAGCTTTCTTT. The full variable domain, with the rest looked up from reference TRBV18 and TRBJ1-1, is NAGVMQNPRHLVRRRGQEARLRCSPMKGHSHVYWYRQLPEEGLKFMVYLQKENIIDESGMPKERFSAEFPKEGPSILRIQQVVRGDSAAYFCASSRISGTGMTEAFFGQGTRLTVV.

A remark on this clone: Other nucleotide sequences in the sample specify the same CDR3. The gene calls are TRBV11-2 and TRBJ1-1, with TRBD1 matching 7 bases. The CDR3 runs to 13 residues. The V gene's germline CDR1 is SGHAT and CDR2 FQNNGV. V lost 5 bases, J lost 2 bases, and 2 bases stayed unmatched. CDR3 sequence: CASSRQGNTEAFF. The CDR3 bases are TGTGCCAGCAGCCGACAGGGAAACACTGAAGCTTTCTTT. Drawing the rest from reference TRBV11-2 and TRBJ1-1, the complete variable domain is EAGVAQSPRYKIIEKRQSVAFWCNPISGHATLYWYQQILGQGPKLLIQFQNNGVVDDSQLPKDRFSAERLKGVDSTLKIQPAKLEDSAVYLCASSRQGNTEAFFGQGTRLTVV.

The chain joins TRBV30 to TRBJ2-3; D not certain. V dropped 0 bases and J dropped 2 bases, with 12 bases sitting between them. This CDR3 comprises 15 residues. Germline V gene sequence: CDR1 GTSNPN, CDR2 SVGIG (reference sequence). CDR3 protein: CAWSVVDLSTDTQYF. The DNA for the CDR3 is TGTGCCTGGAGTGTTGTAGACCTCTCCACAGATACGCAGTATTTT.